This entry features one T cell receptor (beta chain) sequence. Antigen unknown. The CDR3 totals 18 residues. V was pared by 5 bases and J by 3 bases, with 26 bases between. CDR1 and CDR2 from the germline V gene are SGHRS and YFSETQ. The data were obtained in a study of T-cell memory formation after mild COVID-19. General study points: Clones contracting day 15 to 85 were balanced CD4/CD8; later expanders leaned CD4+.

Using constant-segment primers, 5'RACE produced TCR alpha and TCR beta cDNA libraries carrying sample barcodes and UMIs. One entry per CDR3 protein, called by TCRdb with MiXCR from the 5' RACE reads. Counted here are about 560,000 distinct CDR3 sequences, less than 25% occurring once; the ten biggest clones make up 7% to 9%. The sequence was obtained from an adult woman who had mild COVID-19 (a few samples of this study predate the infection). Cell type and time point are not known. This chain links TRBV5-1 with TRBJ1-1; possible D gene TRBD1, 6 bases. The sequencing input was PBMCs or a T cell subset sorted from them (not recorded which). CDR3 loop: CASSFQAGASVLDTEAFF. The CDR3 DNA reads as TGCGCCAGCAGTTTTCAGGCGGGGGCTTCGGTCTTGGACACTGAAGCTTTCTTT.